Listed here are 8 T cell receptor beta chains from one sample, sequenced in a study of blood T cells in healthy people across ages. It was with a sample-barcoded 5' primer and a J-beta primer mix that a second PCR of roughly 7 to 12 cycles was run. TCRdb called the 5' RACE reads again in MiXCR, with one record for every CDR3 protein. This sample has 750,000 to 950,000 distinct CDR3 sequences, with 25% to 30% found just once. The sample also formed part of further work on T cells of mothers and their children.

The sequencing sample was made of blood. The receptors were gathered from a boy between 10 and 17 years old in good health.

V gene TRBV20-1 combines with J gene TRBJ2-7, with TRBD2 as a possible D gene (6 bases). Trimming removed 3 bases from V and 0 bases from J, with 21 bases in between. Germline V lookup: CDR1 DFQATT, CDR2 SNEGSKA (reference sequence). CDR3 size: 17 residues. CDR3 protein: CSASPQRSMEGSYEQYF. The CDR3 DNA is TGCAGTGCTAGTCCCCAACGTAGTATGGAGGGCTCCTACGAGCAGTACTTC.

The chain couples TRBV12-5 to TRBJ1-6; perhaps TRBD1 as D (5 bases). Germline CDR1 reads LGHNT; CDR2 reads FRNRAP. V was clipped by 4 bases and J by 0 bases, with 25 bases between them. The CDR3 is made up of 21 amino acids. The DNA for the CDR3 is TGTGCTAGTGGTTCAGTTGGTGGACCGGGGGACTTTAGCTCCTATAATTCACCCCTCCACTTT. Amino acids: CASGSVGGPGDFSSYNSPLHF.

The J gene is TRBJ2-3, the V gene TRBV6-1, with 8 bases identical to TRBD2. V shed 6 bases, J shed 0 bases, and the junction held 8 bases outside the gene matches. Germline V gene lookup returns CDR1 MNHNS and CDR2 SASEGT. This CDR3 spans 16 amino acids. Here the CDR3 reads CASSPPGGGSTDTQYF. The CDR3 nucleotides are TGTGCCAGCAGCCCCCCCGGGGGGGGTAGCACAGATACGCAGTATTTT.

CDR3 bases: TGTGCCATCAGTGAGTCGACGGCGACCACCGGGGAGCTGTTTTTT. Its protein is CAISESTATTGELFF. The genes are TRBV10-3 and TRBJ2-2, with D unclear. V lost 0 bases and J lost 4, with 9 bases in between. CDR3 length: 15 residues. Germline V gene data show CDR1 as ENHRY and CDR2 as SYGVKD.

This clonotype was detected only a few times. The rearrangement uses TRBV12-3 or TRBV12-4 and TRBJ2-1, with TRBD2 identical over 8 bases. The V gene end was trimmed by 3 bases and the J gene end by 3 bases; junction bases not matched to a gene: 4. The length of the CDR3 is 15 residues. The CDR3 DNA follows: TGTGCCAGCAGTTTCGGGCGGGGGGACTACAATGAGCAGTTCTTC. Protein sequence: CASSFGRGDYNEQFF.

Only a few counts were recorded for this clonotype. The chain uses TRBV20-1 and TRBJ2-5; D perhaps matches TRBD1 (6 bases). Germline V gene sequence: CDR1 DFQATT, CDR2 SNEGSKA (reference sequence). CDR3 size: 13 residues. With 8 bases removed from V and 7 bases from J, the gap between germline ends came to 20 bases. CDR3 nucleotides: TGCAGTACACAATCCCAGGGGCCAGGGACCCAGTACTTC. Translation: CSTQSQGPGTQYF.

The chain links TRBV5-1 to TRBJ2-5; D is perhaps TRBD1 (6 bases). The J call is doubtful: the DNA matches TRBJ2-7 better. The CDR3 consists of 15 residues. Germline V gene data show CDR1 as SGHRS and CDR2 as YFSETQ. CDR3 loop: CASRRDMVTDYEQYF. Here the CDR3 DNA reads TGCGCCAGCAGGAGGGACATGGTAACCGACTACGAGCAGTACTTC.

The J gene is TRBJ2-7, the V gene TRBV2; TRBD1 is a possible D gene (5 bases). Germline loops: CDR1 SNHLY, CDR2 FYNNEI. V was pared by 4 bases and J by 0 bases, with 16 bases between. This CDR3 spans 16 amino acids. The CDR3 sequence is CASSVDTLLSSYEQYF. Written as DNA, the CDR3 is TGTGCCAGCAGTGTGGACACCCTTTTATCCTCCTACGAGCAGTACTTC.